This T cell receptor (beta chain) was captured in a study of shared clonotypes between healthy human individuals. Trimming took off 5 bases at V and 6 bases at J, with 20 bases between the two ends. Germline V CDR1 and CDR2: SEHNR, FQNEAQ (reference sequence). CDR3 length: 15 amino acids. CD45RO-negative CD8 cells positively selected for CCR7 made up the naive population, which excluded terminally differentiated effector memory CD45RA+ cells. On sorted subsets, replicate PCRs used 150 to 250 ng DNA, or 31,000 or so T cell genomes. The data were produced by immunoSEQ multiplex PCR, yet TCRdb's version contains in-frame clones alone and is incomplete. The repertoire holds approximately 1.9 million clones, 85% to 95% seen once, with around 1.7% in the top ten.

This TCR was recovered from a man aged 18 to 29 in good health. Some clones in this sample may be carry-over from other donors' samples. The sample consisted of naive CD8+ T cells from PBMCs. The chain combines TRBV7-9 with TRBJ2-7; weak D call: TRBD2 (5 bases). The CDR3 DNA reads as TGTGCCAGCAGCCCTCCCGCCGGGAACGTGCGCGAGCAGTACTTC. Amino acid sequence: CASSPPAGNVREQYF.